This T cell receptor beta chain was recorded in a study of blood T cell repertoires in COVID-19. Germline loops: CDR1 SGHVS, CDR2 FNYEAQ. This CDR3 has 16 residues. Trimming at V came to 4 bases and at J to 6 bases, leaving 9 bases not matched to a gene. Repertoires were generated with immunoSEQ multiplex PCR, while TCRdb's copy carries only in-frame clones and drops some. The sample lists roughly 280,000 clones, 80% to 90% occurring once. This TCR was recovered from a woman in her 70s with acute or convalescent COVID-19. The specimen sequenced was peripheral blood. The chain couples TRBV7-6 to TRBJ1-6, with 7 positions matching TRBD1. The CDR3 bases are TGTGCCAGCAGCTCGACCTCGGGACAGTTTAATTCACCCCTCCACTTT. Amino acids: CASSSTSGQFNSPLHF. Full variable domain (outside the CDR3, taken from reference TRBV7-6 and TRBJ1-6): GAGVSQSPRYKVTKRGQDVALRCDPISGHVSLYWYRQALGQGPEFLTYFNYEAQQDKSGLPNDRFSAERPEGSISTLTIQRTEQRDSAMYRCASSSTSGQFNSPLHFGNGTRLTVT.